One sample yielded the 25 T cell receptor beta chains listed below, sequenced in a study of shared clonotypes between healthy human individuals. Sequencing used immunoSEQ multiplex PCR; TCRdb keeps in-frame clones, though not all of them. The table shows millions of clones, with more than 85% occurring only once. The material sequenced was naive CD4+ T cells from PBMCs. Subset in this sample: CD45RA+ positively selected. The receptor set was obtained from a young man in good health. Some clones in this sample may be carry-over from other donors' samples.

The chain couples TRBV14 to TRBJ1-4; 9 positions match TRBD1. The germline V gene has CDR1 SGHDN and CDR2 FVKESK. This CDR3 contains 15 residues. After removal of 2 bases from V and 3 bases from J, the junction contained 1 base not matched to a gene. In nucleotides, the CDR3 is TGTGCCAGCAGCCAAAGACAGGGGGCTAATGAAAAACTGTTTTTT. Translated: CASSQRQGANEKLFF.

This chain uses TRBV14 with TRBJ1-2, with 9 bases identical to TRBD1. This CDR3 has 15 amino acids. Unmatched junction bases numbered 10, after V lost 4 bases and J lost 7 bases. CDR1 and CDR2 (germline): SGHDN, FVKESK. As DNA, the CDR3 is TGTGCCAGCAGCCCTGTCTGGGACAGGGATGGTGGCTACACCTTC. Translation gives CASSPVWDRDGGYTF.

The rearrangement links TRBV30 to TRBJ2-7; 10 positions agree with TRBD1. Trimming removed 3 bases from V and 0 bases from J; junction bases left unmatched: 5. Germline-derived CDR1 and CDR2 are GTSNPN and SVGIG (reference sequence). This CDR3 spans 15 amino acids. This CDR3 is CAWSTGQGLSYEQYF. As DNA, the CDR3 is TGTGCCTGGAGCACGGGACAGGGGCTCTCCTACGAGCAGTACTTC.

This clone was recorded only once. The CDR3 nucleotides are TGTGCCAGCAGAATCGTGACAAGCATGAACACTGAAGCTTTCTTT. Translation gives CASRIVTSMNTEAFF. V gene TRBV6-1 combines with J gene TRBJ1-1; D unclear. The germline V and J ends were trimmed by 6 bases and 0 bases, with 14 bases remaining between them. CDR3 length equals 15 residues. Germline V gives CDR1 MNHNS, CDR2 SASEGT.

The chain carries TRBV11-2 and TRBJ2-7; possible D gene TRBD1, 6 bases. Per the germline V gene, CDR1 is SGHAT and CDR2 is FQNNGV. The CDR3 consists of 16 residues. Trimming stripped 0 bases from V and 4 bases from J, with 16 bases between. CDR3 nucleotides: TGTGCCAGCAGCTTAGATGGGGGACGGGACATATACGAGCAGTACTTC. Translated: CASSLDGGRDIYEQYF.

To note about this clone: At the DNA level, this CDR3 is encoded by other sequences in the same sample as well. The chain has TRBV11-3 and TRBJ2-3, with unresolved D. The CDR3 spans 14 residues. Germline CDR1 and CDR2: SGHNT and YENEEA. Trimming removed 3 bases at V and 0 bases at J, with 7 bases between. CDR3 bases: TGTGCCAGCAGCTTGGATCCAAGCACAGATACGCAGTATTTT. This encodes CASSLDPSTDTQYF.

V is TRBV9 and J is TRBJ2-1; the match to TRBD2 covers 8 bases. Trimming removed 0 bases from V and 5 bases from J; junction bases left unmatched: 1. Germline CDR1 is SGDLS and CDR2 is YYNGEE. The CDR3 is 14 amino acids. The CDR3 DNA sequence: TGTGCCAGCAGCGTAGCGGGAGGGAACAATGAGCAGTTCTTC. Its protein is CASSVAGGNNEQFF.

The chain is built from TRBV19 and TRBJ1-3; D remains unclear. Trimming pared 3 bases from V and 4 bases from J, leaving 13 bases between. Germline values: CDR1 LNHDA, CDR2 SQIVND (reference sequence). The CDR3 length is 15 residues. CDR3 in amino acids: CASSINLDGGNTIYF. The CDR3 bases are TGTGCCAGTAGTATTAATCTTGACGGAGGAAACACCATATATTTT.

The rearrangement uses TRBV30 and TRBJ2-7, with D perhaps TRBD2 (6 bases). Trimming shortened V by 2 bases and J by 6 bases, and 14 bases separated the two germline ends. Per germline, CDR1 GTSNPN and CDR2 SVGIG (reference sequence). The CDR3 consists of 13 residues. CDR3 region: CAWSRLVGGEQYF. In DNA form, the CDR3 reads TGTGCCTGGAGTAGACTAGTCGGGGGCGAGCAGTACTTC.

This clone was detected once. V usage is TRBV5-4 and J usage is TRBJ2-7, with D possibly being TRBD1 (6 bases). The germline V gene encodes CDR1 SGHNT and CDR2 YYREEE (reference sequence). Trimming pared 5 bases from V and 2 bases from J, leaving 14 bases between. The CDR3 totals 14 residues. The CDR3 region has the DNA TGTGCCAGCAGAACAGGGAAAGATCCCTACGAGCAGTACTTC. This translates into CASRTGKDPYEQYF.

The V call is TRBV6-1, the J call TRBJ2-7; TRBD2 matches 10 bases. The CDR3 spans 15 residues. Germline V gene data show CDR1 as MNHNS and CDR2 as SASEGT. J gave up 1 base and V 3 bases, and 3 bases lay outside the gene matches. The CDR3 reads CASSEPGLASYEQYF. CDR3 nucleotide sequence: TGTGCCAGCAGTGAGCCGGGACTAGCGTCCTACGAGCAGTACTTC.

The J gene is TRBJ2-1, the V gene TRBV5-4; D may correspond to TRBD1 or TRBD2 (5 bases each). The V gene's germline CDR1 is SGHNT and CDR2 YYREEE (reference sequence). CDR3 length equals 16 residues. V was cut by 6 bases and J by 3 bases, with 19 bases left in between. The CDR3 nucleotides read TGTGCCAGCACTCCTTCCTTAGGGGAGTTCTACAATGAGCAGTTCTTC. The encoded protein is CASTPSLGEFYNEQFF. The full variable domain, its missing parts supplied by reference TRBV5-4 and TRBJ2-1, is ETGVTQSPTHLIKTRGQQVTLRCSSQSGHNTVSWYQQALGQGPQFIFQYYREEENGRGNFPPRFSGLQFPNYSSELNVNALELDDSALYLCASTPSLGEFYNEQFFGPGTRLTVL.

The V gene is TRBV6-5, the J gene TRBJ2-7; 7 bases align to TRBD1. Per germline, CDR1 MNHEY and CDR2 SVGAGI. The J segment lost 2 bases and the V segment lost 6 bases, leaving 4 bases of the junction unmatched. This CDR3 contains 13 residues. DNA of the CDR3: TGTGCCAGCAGCTACAGGGGCACCTACGAGCAGTACTTC. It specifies CASSYRGTYEQYF.

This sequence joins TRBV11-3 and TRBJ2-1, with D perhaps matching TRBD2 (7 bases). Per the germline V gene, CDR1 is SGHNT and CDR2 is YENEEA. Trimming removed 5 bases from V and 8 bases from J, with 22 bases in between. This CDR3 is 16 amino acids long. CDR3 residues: CASSPGGGRPRDEQFF. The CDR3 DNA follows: TGTGCCAGCAGCCCCGGGGGCGGGAGACCCCGCGATGAGCAGTTCTTC.

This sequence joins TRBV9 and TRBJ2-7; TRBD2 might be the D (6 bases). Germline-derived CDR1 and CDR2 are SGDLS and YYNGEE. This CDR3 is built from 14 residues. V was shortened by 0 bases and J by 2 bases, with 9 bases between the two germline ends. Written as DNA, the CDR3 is TGTGCCAGCAGCGTAGGGGGGGTTGCCTACGAGCAGTACTTC. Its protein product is CASSVGGVAYEQYF.

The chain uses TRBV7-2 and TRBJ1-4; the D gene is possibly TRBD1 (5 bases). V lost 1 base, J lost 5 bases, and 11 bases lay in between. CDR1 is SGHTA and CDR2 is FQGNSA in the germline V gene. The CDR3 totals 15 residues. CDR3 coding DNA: TGTGCCAGCAGCTTAGAGGGGAGCCCGAATGAAAAACTGTTTTTT. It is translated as CASSLEGSPNEKLFF.

In DNA form, the CDR3 reads TGTGCCAGCAGCCGCAAGGAAGCTTTCTTT. Translating it yields CASSRKEAFF. The chain is built from TRBV28 and TRBJ1-1; D is ambiguous. This CDR3 is 10 amino acids long. Germline CDR1 is MDHEN and CDR2 is SYDVKM. The V and J ends lost 6 bases and 8 bases respectively, with 7 bases between them.

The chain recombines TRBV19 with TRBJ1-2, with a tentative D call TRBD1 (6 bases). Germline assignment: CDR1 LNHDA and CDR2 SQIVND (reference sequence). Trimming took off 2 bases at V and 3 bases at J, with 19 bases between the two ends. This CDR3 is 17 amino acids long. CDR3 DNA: TGTGCCAGTAGTATACCTCCCGGGACACAAAATTACTATGGCTACACCTTC. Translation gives CASSIPPGTQNYYGYTF.

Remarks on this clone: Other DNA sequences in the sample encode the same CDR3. The DNA for the CDR3 is TGTGCCAGCAGTTTTAGCAGGAACACCGGGGAGCTGTTTTTT. It is translated as CASSFSRNTGELFF. The V gene is TRBV27, the J gene TRBJ2-2; D gene unclear. Trimming stripped 3 bases from V and 1 base from J, with 6 bases between. CDR3 length equals 14 residues. In germline, CDR1 is MNHEY, CDR2 SMNVEV (reference sequence).

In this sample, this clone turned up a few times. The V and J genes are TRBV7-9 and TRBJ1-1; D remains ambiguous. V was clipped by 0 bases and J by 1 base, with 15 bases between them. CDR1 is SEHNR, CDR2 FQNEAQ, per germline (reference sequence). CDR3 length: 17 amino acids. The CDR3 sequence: CASSLARMERRNTEAFF. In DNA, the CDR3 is TGTGCCAGCAGCTTAGCGCGGATGGAAAGGCGGAACACTGAAGCTTTCTTT.

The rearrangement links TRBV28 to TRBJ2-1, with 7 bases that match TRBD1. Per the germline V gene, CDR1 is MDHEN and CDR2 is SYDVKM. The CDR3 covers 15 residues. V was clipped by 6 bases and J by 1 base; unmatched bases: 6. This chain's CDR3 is CASRPYRGSYNEQFF. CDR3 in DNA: TGTGCCAGCAGGCCCTACAGGGGTTCCTACAATGAGCAGTTCTTC.

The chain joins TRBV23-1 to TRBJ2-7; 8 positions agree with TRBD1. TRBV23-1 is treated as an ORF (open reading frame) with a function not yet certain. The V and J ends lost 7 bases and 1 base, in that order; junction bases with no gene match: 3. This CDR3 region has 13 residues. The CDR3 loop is CASTRQGSYEQYF. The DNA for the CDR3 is TGCGCCAGCACTCGACAGGGGTCCTACGAGCAGTACTTC.

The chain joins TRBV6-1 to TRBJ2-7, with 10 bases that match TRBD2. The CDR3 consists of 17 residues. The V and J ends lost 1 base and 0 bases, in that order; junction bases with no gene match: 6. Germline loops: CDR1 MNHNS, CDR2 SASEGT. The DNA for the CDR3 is TGTGCCAGCAGTGAAGACCTAGCGGGAGACCCCTCCTACGAGCAGTACTTC. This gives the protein CASSEDLAGDPSYEQYF.

Here the CDR3 DNA reads TGTGCCAGCAGCCCTGACGGTCTTATCGTTTCTGGAAACACCATATATTTT. Translation gives CASSPDGLIVSGNTIYF. This chain links TRBV7-2 with TRBJ1-3; the D is unclear. This CDR3 is built from 17 residues. Trimming took 5 bases from V and 1 from J, leaving 18 bases between them. Germline CDR1 reads SGHTA; CDR2 reads FQGNSA.

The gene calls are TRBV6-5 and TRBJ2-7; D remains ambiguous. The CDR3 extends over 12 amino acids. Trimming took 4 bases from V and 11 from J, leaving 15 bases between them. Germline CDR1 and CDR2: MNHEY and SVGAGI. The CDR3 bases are TGTGCCAGCAGTTCCCGTTCATCTCGGGAGTACTTC. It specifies CASSSRSSREYF.